This TCR beta chain was recovered during a study of T cell repertoires in cytomegalovirus infection. On the study more broadly: CMV epitopes, recently identified HLA-C-restricted and well-studied HLA-B-restricted, were used. A matching HLA type, together with CMV infection, was signaled by public TCR beta signatures.

This CDR3 spans 16 amino acids. The trim removed 5 bases at V and 6 bases at J, leaving 13 bases unmatched. Germline V gene lookup returns CDR1 SGHVS and CDR2 FQNEAQ. Study conclusions and caveats: Identification of carriers of CMV plus the relevant HLA was achieved through cumulative public TCR beta family frequency. The ex vivo response was dominated by HLA-C-restricted CMV-specific TCR beta clonotypes.

The table lists this clonotype with many counts. The antigen is unknown. TCRdb re-called the reads with MiXCR, one entry per CDR3 protein. The sample lists fewer than 650,000 distinct CDR3 sequences; approximately 40% were seen once. This sequence joins TRBV7-8 and TRBJ2-1; TRBD2 agrees at 7 bases. Sequenced here: cultured PBMCs, sampled from culture after CMV antigen stimulation. This TCR was sampled from a human donor in good health (CMV status not recorded). Some clones in this sample may be carry-over from other donors' samples. The CDR3 DNA sequence: TGTGCCAGCAGCGACGCATTCGGGAGGTCGGGCAATGAGCAGTTCTTC. Translating gives CASSDAFGRSGNEQFF.